Listed here is a single T cell receptor beta chain. This sample was included in a study of T-cell reconstitution after alpha-beta-depleted transplantation in children. Preparation of the TCRbeta library was carried out with unique molecular identifiers. In TCRdb, the PCR reads were re-called with MiXCR into one record per CDR3 protein. The table lists about 980,000 distinct CDR3 sequences, roughly 29% of them singletons. V lost 2 bases to trimming and J lost 1 base, with 14 bases between them. The CDR3 length is 16 residues. Per germline, CDR1 MGHRA and CDR2 YSYEKL. The V gene is TRBV4-1, the J gene TRBJ1-2; possible D gene TRBD1, 6 bases. This TCR derives from a boy less than two years old who had a stem cell transplant for SCID, so the T cells may come from the graft donor. The sample in question was PBMCs, mostly from graft donor cells, obtained 360 days after TCRalphabeta/CD19-depleted stem cell transplant. The CDR3 DNA is TGCGCCAGCAGCCAAACTCAAGGCAGGGGTAACTATGGCTACACCTTC. Translated, it gives CASSQTQGRGNYGYTF.